The present T cell receptor (beta chain) was sequenced within a study of cytomegalovirus exposure and HLA in healthy donors. Study-wide background: The 100 million to 140 million unique TCR beta sequences, from about 179 million T cells, were found by an earlier analysis.

From germline, CDR1 is LNHDA and CDR2 SQIVND (reference sequence). V lost 8 bases, J lost 4 bases, and 8 bases lay in between. CDR3 length: 11 residues. Use of 60 Vbeta and 13 Jbeta primers characterized the PCR. Libraries were prepared by immunoSEQ multiplex PCR; TCRdb keeps only in-frame clonotypes and omits some of them. The sample holds about 110,000 clones; 70% to 80% are singletons and the top ten take roughly 2.8%. The clonotype originates from a female donor in good health and CMV-seronegative. The sequenced sample was PBMCs. The genes are TRBV19 and TRBJ1-2; no reliable D call. The CDR3 protein is CASGHAYGYTF. The CDR3 DNA is TGTGCCAGTGGCCATGCCTATGGCTACACCTTC.